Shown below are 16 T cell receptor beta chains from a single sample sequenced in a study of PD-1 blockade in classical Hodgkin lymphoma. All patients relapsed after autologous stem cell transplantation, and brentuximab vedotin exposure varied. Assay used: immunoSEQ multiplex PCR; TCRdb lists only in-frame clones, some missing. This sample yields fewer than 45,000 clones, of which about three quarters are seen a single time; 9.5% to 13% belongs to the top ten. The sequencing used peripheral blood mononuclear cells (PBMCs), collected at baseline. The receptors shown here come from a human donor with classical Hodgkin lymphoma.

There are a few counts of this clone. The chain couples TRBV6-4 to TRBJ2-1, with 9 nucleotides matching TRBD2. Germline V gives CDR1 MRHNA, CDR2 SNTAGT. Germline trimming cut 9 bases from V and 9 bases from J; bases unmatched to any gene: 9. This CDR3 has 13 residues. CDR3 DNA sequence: TGTGCCAGGATGGGACTAGCTGGACTTGAGCAGTTCTTC. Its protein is CARMGLAGLEQFF.

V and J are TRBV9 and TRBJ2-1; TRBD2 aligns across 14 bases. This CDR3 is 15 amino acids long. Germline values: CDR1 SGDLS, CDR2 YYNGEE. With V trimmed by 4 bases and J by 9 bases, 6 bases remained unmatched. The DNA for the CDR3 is TGTGCCAGCAGCTCGGGACTAGCGGGAGCCCCTGAGCAGTTCTTC. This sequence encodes CASSSGLAGAPEQFF.

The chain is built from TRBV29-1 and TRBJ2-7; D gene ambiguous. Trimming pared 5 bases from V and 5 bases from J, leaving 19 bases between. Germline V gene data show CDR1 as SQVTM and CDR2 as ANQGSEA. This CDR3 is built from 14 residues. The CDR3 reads CSVRLYGLLDEQYF. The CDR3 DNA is TGCAGCGTTCGGCTGTACGGCCTTCTCGACGAGCAGTACTTC.

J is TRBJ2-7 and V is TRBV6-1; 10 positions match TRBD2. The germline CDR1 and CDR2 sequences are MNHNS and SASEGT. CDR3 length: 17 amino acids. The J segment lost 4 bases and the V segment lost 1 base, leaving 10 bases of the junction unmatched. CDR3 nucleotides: TGTGCCAGCAGTGAAGTGGCGACGGCTAGCGGGAGTTACGAGCAGTACTTC. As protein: CASSEVATASGSYEQYF.

The CDR3 loop reads CASSPGTDATEAFF. DNA of the CDR3: TGTGCCAGCAGCCCGGGGACCGATGCTACTGAAGCTTTCTTT. The chain has TRBV7-6 and TRBJ1-1; a possible D gene is TRBD1 (5 bases). Germline CDR1 and CDR2: SGHVS and FNYEAQ. Trimming removed 5 bases at V and 5 bases at J, with 15 bases between. This CDR3 is built from 14 residues.

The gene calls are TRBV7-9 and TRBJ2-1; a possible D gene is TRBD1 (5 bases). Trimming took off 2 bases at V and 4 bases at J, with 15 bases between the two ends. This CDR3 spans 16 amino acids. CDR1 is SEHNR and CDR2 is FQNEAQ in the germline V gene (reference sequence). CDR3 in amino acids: CASSLRRLGVYNEQFF. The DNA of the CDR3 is TGTGCCAGCAGCTTAAGGCGCCTAGGGGTATACAATGAGCAGTTCTTC.

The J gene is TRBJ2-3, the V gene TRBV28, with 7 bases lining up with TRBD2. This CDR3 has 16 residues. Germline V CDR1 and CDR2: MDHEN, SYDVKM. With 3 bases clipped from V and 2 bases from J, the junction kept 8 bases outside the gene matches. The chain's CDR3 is CASSLAGAKFTDTQYF. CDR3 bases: TGTGCCAGCAGTTTGGCGGGAGCCAAATTCACAGATACGCAGTATTTT.

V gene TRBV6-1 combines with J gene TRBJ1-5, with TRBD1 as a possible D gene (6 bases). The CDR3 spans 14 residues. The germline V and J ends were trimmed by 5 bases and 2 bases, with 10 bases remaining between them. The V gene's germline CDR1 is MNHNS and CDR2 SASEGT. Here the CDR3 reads CASSWAGGNQPQHF. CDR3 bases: TGTGCCAGCAGTTGGGCAGGGGGCAATCAGCCCCAGCATTTT.

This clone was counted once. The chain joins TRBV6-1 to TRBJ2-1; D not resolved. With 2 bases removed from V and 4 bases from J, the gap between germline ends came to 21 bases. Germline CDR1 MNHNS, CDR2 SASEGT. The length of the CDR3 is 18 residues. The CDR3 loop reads CASSELGPEATNYNEQFF. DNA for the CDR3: TGTGCCAGCAGTGAACTTGGCCCTGAGGCTACCAATTACAATGAGCAGTTCTTC.

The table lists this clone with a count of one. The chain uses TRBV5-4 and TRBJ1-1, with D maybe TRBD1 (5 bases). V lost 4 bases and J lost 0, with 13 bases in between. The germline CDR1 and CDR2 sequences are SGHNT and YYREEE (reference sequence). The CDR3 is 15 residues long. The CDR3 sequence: CASSPTGALNTEAFF. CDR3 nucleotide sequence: TGTGCCAGCAGCCCGACTGGGGCTCTGAACACTGAAGCTTTCTTT.

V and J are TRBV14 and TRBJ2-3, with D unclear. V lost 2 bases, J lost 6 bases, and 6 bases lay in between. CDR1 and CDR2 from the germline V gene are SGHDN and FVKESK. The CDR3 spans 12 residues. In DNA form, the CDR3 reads TGTGCCAGCAGCCAAATGATGGATACGCAGTATTTT. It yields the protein CASSQMMDTQYF.

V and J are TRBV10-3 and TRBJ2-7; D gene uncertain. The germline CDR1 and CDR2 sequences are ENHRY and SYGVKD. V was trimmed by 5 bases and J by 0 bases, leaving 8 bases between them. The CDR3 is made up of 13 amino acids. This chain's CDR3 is CAISQTVSYEQYF. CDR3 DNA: TGTGCCATCAGTCAGACGGTCTCCTACGAGCAGTACTTC.

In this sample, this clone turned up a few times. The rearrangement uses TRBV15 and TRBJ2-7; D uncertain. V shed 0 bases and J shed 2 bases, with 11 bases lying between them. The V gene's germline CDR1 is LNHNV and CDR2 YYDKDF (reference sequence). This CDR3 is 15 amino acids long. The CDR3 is CATSRDRAGAYEQYF. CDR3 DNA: TGTGCCACCAGCAGAGATCGGGCAGGAGCCTACGAGCAGTACTTC.

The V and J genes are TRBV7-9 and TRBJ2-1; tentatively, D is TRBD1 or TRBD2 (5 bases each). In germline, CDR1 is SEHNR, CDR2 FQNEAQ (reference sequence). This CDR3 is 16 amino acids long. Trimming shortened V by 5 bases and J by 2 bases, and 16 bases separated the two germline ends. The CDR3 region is CASSPAGGPAYNEQFF. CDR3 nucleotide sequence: TGTGCCAGCAGCCCGGCTGGGGGACCGGCCTACAATGAGCAGTTCTTC.

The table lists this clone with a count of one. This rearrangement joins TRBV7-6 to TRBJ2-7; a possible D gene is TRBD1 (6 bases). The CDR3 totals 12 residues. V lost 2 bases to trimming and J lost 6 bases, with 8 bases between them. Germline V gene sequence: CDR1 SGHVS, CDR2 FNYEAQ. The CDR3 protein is CASSLTGSEQYF. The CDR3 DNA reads TGTGCCAGCAGCTTAACAGGGAGCGAGCAGTACTTC.

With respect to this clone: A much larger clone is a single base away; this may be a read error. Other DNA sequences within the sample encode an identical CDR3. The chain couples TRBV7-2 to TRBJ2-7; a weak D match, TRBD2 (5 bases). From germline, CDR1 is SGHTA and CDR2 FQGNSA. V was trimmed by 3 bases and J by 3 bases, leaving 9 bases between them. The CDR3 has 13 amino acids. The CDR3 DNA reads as TGTGCCAGCAGCTTTGGACTGGTCTACGAGCAGTACTTC. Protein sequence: CASSFGLVYEQYF.